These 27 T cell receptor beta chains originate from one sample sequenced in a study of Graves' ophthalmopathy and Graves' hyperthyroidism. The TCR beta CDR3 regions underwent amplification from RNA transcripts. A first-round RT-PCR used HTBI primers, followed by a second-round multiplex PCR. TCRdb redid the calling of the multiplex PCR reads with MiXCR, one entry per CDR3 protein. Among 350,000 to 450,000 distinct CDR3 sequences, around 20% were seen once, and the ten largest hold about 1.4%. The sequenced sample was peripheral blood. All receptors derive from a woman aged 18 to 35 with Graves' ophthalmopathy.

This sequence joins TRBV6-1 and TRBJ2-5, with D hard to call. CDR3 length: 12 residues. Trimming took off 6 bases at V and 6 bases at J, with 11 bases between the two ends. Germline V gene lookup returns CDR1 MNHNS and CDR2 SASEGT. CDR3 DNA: TGTGCCAGCAGCACCGTTGGCAAGACCCAGTACTTC. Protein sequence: CASSTVGKTQYF.

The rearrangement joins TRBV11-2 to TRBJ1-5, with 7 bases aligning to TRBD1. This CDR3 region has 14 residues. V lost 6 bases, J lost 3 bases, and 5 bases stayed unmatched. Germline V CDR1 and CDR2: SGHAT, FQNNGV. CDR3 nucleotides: TGTGCCAGCAGTCAGGACAGGAACAATCAGCCCCAGCATTTT. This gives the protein CASSQDRNNQPQHF.

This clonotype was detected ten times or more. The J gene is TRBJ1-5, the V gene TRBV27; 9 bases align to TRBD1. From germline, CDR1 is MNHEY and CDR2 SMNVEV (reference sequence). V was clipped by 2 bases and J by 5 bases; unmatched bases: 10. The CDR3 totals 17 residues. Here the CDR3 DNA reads TGTGCCAGCAGTTTAAATCCGGGACAGGGATTGTATCAGCCCCAGCATTTT. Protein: CASSLNPGQGLYQPQHF.

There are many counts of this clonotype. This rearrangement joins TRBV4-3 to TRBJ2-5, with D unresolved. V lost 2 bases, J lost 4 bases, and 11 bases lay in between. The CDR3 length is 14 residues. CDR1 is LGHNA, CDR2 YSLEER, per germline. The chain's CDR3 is CASSQSSIGETQYF. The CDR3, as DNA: TGCGCCAGCAGCCAAAGCTCGATAGGAGAGACCCAGTACTTC.

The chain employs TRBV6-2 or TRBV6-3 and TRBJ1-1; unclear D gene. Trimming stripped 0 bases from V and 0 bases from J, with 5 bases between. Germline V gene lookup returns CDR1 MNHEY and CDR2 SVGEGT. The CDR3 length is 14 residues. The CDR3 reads CASSYSILNTEAFF. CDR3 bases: TGTGCCAGCAGTTACTCGATCCTGAACACTGAAGCTTTCTTT.

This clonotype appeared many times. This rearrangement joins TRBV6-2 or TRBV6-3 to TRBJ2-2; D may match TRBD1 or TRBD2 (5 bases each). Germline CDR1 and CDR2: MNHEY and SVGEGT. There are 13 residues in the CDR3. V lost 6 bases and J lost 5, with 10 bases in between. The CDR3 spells CASRGVMTGELFF. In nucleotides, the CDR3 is TGTGCCAGCAGGGGGGTTATGACCGGGGAGCTGTTTTTT.

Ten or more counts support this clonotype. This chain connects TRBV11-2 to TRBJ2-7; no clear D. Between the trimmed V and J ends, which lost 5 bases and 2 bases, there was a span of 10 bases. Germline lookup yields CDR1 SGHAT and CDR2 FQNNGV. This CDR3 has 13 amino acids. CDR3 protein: CASSKDVAYEQYF. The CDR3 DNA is TGTGCCAGCAGCAAGGACGTAGCCTACGAGCAGTACTTC.

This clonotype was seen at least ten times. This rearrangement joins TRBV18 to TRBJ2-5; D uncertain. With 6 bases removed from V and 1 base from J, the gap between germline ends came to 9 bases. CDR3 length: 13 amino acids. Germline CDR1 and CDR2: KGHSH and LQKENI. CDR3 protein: CASSALLQETQYF. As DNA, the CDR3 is TGTGCCAGCTCTGCACTCCTCCAAGAGACCCAGTACTTC.

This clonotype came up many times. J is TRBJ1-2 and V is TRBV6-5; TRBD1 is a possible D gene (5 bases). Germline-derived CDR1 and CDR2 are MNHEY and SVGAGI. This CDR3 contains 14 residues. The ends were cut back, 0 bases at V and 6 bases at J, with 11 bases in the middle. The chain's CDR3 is CASSYSTALNGYTF. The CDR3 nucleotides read TGTGCCAGCAGTTACTCGACAGCCCTAAATGGCTACACCTTC.

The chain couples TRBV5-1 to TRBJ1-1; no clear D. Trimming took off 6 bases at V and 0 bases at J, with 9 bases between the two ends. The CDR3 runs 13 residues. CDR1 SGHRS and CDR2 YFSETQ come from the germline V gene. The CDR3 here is CASKEGLNTEAFF. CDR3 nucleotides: TGCGCCAGCAAGGAGGGCTTGAACACTGAAGCTTTCTTT.

The CDR3 DNA is TGTGCCAGCAGATTACGGTACAGGGGGCTCTACGAGCAGTACTTC. It specifies CASRLRYRGLYEQYF. The chain has TRBV6-5 and TRBJ2-7, with 9 nucleotides matching TRBD1. J gave up 3 bases and V 6 bases, and 9 bases lay outside the gene matches. This CDR3 has 15 residues. Germline CDR1 and CDR2: MNHEY and SVGAGI.

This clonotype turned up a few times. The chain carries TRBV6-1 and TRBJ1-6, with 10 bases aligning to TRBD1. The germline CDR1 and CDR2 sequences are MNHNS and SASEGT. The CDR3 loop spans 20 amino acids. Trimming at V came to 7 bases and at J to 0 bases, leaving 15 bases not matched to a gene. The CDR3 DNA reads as TGTGCCAGCACCCTAAGGGAGACAGGGGGCTTGAGCTCCTATAATTCACCCCTCCACTTT. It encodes CASTLRETGGLSSYNSPLHF.

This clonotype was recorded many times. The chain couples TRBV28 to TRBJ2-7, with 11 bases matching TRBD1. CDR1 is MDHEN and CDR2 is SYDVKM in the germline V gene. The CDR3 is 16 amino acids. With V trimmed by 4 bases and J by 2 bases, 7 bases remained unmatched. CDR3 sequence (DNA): TGTGCCAGCAGTTCCTCAGGGACAGGGGGTGCCTACGAGCAGTACTTC. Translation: CASSSSGTGGAYEQYF.

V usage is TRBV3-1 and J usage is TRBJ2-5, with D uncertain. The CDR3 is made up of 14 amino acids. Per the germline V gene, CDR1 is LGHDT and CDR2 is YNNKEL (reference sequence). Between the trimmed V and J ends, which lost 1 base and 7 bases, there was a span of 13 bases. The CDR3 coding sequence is TGTGCCAGCAGCCAAGGGGCAGGCGGAGTGACCCAGTACTTC. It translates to CASSQGAGGVTQYF.

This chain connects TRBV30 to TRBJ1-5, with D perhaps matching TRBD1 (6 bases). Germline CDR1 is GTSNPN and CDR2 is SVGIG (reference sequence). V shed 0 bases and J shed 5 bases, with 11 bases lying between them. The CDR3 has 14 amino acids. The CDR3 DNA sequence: TGTGCCTGGAGTGTTTCGGACAGCGATCAGCCCCAGCATTTT. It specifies CAWSVSDSDQPQHF.

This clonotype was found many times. The CDR3 nucleotides are TGTGCCAGCAGGGGACCGGGGACGATCTCCTACGAGCAGTACTTC. It yields the protein CASRGPGTISYEQYF. The chain links TRBV27 to TRBJ2-7; D is tentatively TRBD1 or TRBD2 (5 bases each). Trimming removed 6 bases from V and 0 bases from J, with 15 bases in between. Germline CDR1 and CDR2: MNHEY and SMNVEV (reference sequence). This CDR3 region has 15 residues.

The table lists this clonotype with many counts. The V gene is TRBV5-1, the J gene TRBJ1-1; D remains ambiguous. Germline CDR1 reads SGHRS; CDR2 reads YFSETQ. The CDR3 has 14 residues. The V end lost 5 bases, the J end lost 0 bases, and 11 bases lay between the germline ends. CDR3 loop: CASSWGDMNTEAFF. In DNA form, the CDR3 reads TGCGCCAGCAGTTGGGGAGACATGAACACTGAAGCTTTCTTT.

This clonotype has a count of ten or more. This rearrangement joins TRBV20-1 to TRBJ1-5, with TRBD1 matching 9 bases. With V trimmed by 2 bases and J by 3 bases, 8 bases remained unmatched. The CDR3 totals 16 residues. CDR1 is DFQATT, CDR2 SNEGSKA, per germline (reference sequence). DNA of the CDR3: TGCAGTGCTAGAACCGGGACAGGGAGGAACAATCAGCCCCAGCATTTT. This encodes CSARTGTGRNNQPQHF.

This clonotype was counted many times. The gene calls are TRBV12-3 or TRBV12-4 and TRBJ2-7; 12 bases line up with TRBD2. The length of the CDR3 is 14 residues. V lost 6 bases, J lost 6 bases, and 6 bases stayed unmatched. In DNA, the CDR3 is TGTGCCAGCAGGGGCCTAGCGGGGGGGTCCGAGCAGTACTTC. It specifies CASRGLAGGSEQYF.

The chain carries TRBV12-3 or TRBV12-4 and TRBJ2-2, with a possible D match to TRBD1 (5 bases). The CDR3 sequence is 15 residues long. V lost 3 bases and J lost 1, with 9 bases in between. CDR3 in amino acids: CASSFSDKNTGELFF. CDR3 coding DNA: TGTGCCAGCAGTTTTTCGGACAAGAACACCGGGGAGCTGTTTTTT.

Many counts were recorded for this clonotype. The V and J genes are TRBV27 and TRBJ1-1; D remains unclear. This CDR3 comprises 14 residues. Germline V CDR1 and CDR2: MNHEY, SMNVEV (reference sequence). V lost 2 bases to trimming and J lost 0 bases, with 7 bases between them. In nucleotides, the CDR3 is TGTGCCAGCAGTTTAACAGTCCTGAACACTGAAGCTTTCTTT. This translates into CASSLTVLNTEAFF.

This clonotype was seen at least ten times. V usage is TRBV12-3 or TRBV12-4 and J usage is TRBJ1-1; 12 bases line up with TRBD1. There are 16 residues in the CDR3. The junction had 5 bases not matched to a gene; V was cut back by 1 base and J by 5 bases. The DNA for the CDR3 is TGTGCCAGCAGTTTAGGGGACAGGGGGCCGGGTACTGAAGCTTTCTTT. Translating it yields CASSLGDRGPGTEAFF.

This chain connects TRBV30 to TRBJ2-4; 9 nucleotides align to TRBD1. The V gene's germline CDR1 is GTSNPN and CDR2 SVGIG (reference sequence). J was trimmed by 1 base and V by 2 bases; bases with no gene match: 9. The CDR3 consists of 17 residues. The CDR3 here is CAWSRTGGMSAKNIQYF. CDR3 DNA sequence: TGTGCCTGGAGTCGAACAGGGGGCATGTCGGCCAAAAACATTCAGTACTTC. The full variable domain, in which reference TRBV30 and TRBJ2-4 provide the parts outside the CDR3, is SQTIHQWPATLVQPVGSPLSLECTVEGTSNPNLYWYRQAAGRGLQLLFYSVGIGQISSEVPQNLSASRPQDRQFILSSKKLLLSDSGFYLCAWSRTGGMSAKNIQYFGAGTRLSVL.

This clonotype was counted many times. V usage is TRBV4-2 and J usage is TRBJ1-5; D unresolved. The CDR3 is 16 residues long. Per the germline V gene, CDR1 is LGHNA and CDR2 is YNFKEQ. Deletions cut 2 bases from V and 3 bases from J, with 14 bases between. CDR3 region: CASSQNSQAHNQPQHF. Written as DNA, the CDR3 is TGTGCCAGCAGCCAAAATAGCCAGGCTCACAATCAGCCCCAGCATTTT.

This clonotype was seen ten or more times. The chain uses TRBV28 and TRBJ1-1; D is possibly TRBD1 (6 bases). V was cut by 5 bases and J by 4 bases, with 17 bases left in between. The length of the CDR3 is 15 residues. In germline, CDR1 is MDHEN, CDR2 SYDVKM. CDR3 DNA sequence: TGTGCCAGCAGTCTAACAGGGAAGGGTCGCACTGAAGCTTTCTTT. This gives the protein CASSLTGKGRTEAFF. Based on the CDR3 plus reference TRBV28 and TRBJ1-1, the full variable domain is DVKVTQSSRYLVKRTGEKVFLECVQDMDHENMFWYRQDPGLGLRLIYFSYDVKMKEKGDIPEGYSVSREKKERFSLILESASTNQTSMYLCASSLTGKGRTEAFFGQGTRLTVV.

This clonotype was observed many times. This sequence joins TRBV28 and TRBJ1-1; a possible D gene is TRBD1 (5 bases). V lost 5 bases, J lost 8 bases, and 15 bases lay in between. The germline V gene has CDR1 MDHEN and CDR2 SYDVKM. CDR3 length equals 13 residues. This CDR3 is CASSPFGGKEAFF. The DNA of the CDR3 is TGTGCCAGCAGTCCCTTTGGGGGAAAAGAAGCTTTCTTT.

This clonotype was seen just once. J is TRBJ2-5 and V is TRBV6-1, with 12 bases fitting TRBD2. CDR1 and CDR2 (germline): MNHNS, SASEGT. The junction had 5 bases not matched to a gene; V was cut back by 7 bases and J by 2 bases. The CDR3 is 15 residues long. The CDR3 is CASTKGTSGQETQYF. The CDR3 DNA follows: TGTGCCAGCACCAAGGGGACTAGCGGGCAAGAGACCCAGTACTTC.